This TCR beta chain is drawn from a study of OX40 agonist ivuxolimab in advanced cancers. Some background on the complete study: Ivuxolimab was an agonistic, fully human IgG2 monoclonal antibody directed against OX40 (CD134), a costimulatory receptor. The paper covers the monotherapy dose-escalation part of the phase I ivuxolimab trial, which included N of about 56 patients. Prior anti-PD-1, anti-PD-L1 or anti-CTLA-4 therapy was permitted, and checkpoint inhibitors had been received by roughly two fifths of dose-escalation patients. Peripheral TCRbeta sequencing aimed to test whether ivuxolimab altered TCR sequence diversity and caused clonal T-cell expansion. The dose-escalation cohort was over 70% male with a mean age of about 60 years, ranging from about 20 to 80. Intravenous ivuxolimab was administered to patients every 2 weeks at six dose levels: 0.01, 0.1, 0.3, 1.5, 3 and 10 mg/kg. Partial responses occurred in three dose-escalation patients, of whom one had hepatocellular carcinoma and two had cutaneous melanoma. Of the approximately 50 patients in dose escalation, around 19 had hepatocellular carcinoma, some 15 had melanoma, 9 had renal cell carcinoma and 9 had head and neck cancer.

Genomic DNA was extracted from sorted cells for sequencing of the TCRbeta CDR3 region. The immunoSEQ Assay was used for sequencing of TCRbeta CDR3 regions. TCRdb limited this immuneACCESS table to in-frame rearrangements with V and J called. A share of clones is missing; checked studies link under half to unresolved V genes, and the rest is unexplained. The sample table lists around 80,000 clones, approximately 89% of them with a count of one. Less than 2.5% of the sample goes to the ten largest clones. V drops 7 bases and J drops 13 bases, leaving 13 bases in between. The germline V gene (reference sequence) provides CDR1 LNHDA and CDR2 SQIVND. The CDR3 spans 11 residues, from the cysteine through the phenylalanine. This entry keeps only the CDR3 DNA: 33 bases, framed from base 1. Paper-wide results and their limitations: Low levels of normalized T-cell clonal expansion were also shown by some nonresponding patients. At doses from 0.1 to 3.0 mg/kg, clonal expansion was seen in both CD4+ and CD8+ blood T cells between baseline and week 6. In the 0.1-3.0 mg/kg groups, partial responders had among the lowest normalized peripheral clonal expansion, particularly in CD8+ T cells. After ivuxolimab, expanded clones were on average more numerous among CD8+ T cells than among CD4+ T cells. The antigen specificity of the clonally expanded peripheral T cells was not determined.

Patients with a history of autoimmune disease or receiving systemic immunosuppression were excluded from the trial. Peripheral blood for TCR sequencing was collected from all dose cohorts at baseline, on cycle 4 day 1, and on cycle 7 day 1. Samples came from an open-label, multicenter, first-in-human phase I dose-escalation trial of ivuxolimab. The trial enrolled adults with locally advanced or metastatic head and neck squamous cell, hepatocellular, melanoma or renal cell carcinoma. CD4+ and CD8+ T cells were sorted separately from peripheral blood before TCR sequencing. About this clone: No cognate antigen has been identified for it. No base-level quality is on record; no much larger clone is a single base apart.

This clonotype was sampled from an adult with an advanced solid tumor such as melanoma, head and neck, liver or kidney cancer. The sequenced sample was CD4+ or CD8+ T cells sorted from blood, obtained in a trial of the OX40 agonist ivuxolimab. This receptor chain uses TRBV19 and TRBJ1-4, and possibly TRBD1, on 6 matching bases. The DNA reads as follows: TGTGCCAGTACTACAGGGCATCGACTGTTTTTT. Translated, it gives CASTTGHRLFF.